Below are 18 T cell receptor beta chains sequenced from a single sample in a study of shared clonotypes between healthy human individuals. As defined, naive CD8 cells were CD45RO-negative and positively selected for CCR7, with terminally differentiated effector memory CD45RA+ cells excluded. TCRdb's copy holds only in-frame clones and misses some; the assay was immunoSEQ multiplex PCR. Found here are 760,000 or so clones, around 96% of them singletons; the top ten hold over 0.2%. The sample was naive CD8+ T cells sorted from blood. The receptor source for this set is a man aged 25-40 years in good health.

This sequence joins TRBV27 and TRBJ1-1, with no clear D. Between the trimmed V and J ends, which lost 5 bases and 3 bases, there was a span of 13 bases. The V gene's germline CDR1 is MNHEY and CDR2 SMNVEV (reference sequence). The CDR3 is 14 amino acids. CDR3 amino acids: CASSRSRWDTEAFF. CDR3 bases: TGTGCCAGCAGTCGCTCAAGATGGGACACTGAAGCTTTCTTT.

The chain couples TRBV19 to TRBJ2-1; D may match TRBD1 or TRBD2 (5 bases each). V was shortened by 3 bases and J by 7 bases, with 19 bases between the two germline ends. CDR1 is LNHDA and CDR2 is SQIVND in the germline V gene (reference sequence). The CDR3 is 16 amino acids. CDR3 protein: CASSIQLGDRRNEQFF. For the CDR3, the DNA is TGTGCCAGTAGTATTCAACTAGGGGATCGGCGAAATGAGCAGTTCTTC.

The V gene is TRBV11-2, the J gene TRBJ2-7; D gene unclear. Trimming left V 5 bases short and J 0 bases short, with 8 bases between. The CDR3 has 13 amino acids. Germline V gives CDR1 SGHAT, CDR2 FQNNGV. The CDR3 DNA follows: TGTGCCAGCAGCGTAACGGCCTCCTACGAGCAGTACTTC. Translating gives CASSVTASYEQYF.

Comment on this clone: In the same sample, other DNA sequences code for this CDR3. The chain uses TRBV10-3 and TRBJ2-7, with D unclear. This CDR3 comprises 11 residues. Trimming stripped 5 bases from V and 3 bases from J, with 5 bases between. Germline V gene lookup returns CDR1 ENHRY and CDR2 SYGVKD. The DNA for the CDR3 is TGTGCCATCAGTCCGGGCTACGAGCAGTACTTC. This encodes CAISPGYEQYF.

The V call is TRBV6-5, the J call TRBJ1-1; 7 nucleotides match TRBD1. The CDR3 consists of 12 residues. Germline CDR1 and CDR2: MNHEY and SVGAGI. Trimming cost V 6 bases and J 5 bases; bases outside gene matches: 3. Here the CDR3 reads CASRRQGTEAFF. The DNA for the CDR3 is TGTGCCAGCAGGAGACAGGGAACTGAAGCTTTCTTT.

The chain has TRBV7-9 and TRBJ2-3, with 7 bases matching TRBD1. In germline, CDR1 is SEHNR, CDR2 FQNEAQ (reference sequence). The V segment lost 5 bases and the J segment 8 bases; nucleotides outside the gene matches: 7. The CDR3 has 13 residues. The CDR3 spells CASSNLQGSTQYF. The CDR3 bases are TGTGCCAGCAGCAACCTACAGGGGAGTACGCAGTATTTT.

The chain's CDR3 is CASSQERTSSQETQYF. CDR3 coding DNA: TGCGCCAGCAGCCAAGAGAGGACTAGCAGCCAAGAGACCCAGTACTTC. The chain carries TRBV4-1 and TRBJ2-5; TRBD2 agrees at 8 bases. CDR1 MGHRA and CDR2 YSYEKL come from the germline V gene. This CDR3 comprises 16 residues. V shed 0 bases, J shed 1 base, and the junction held 4 bases outside the gene matches.

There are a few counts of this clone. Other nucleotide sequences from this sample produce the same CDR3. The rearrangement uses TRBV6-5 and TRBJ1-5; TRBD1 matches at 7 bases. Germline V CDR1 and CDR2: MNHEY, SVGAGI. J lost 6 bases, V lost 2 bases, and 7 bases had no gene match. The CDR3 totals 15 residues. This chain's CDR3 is CASSYGSGGGQPQHF. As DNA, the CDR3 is TGTGCCAGCAGTTACGGGTCAGGGGGGGGTCAGCCCCAGCATTTT.

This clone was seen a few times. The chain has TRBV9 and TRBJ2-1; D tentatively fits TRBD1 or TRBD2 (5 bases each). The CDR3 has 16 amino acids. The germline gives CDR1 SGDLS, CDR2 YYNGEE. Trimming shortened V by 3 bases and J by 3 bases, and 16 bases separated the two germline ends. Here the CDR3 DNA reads TGTGCCAGCAGCGAGCCCCGGGCAGGGAGCTACAATGAGCAGTTCTTC. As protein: CASSEPRAGSYNEQFF.

The CDR3 DNA reads as TGTGCCAGCAGCCTAACCTCCCGAGCTAACTATGGCTACACCTTC. This codes for CASSLTSRANYGYTF. V is TRBV13 and J is TRBJ1-2; D is ambiguous. Trimming left V 5 bases short and J 0 bases short, with 13 bases between. This CDR3 has 15 residues. Germline V gene lookup returns CDR1 PRHDT and CDR2 FYEKMQ (reference sequence).

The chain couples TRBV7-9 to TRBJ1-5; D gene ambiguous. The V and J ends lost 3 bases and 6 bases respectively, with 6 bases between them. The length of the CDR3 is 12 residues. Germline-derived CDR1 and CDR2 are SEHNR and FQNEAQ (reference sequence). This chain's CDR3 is CASSFAGQPQHF. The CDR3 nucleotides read TGTGCCAGCAGCTTTGCGGGTCAGCCCCAGCATTTT.

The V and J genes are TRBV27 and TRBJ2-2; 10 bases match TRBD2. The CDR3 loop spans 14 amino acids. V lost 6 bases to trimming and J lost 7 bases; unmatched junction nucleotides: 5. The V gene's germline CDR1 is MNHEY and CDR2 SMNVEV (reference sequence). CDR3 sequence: CASRAGGPHGELFF. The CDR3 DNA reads TGTGCCAGCAGAGCGGGAGGGCCCCACGGGGAGCTGTTTTTT.

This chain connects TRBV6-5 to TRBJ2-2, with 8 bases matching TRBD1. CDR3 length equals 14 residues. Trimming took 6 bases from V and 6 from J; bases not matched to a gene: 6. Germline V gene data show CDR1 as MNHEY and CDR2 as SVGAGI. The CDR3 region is CASRRAGGPGELFF. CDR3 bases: TGTGCCAGCAGACGGGCAGGGGGCCCCGGGGAGCTGTTTTTT.

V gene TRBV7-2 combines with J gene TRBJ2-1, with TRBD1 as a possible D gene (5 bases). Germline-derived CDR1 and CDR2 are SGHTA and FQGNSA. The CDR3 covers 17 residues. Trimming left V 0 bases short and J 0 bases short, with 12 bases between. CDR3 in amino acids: CASSLAEGASSYNEQFF. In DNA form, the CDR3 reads TGTGCCAGCAGCTTAGCGGAAGGGGCTAGCTCCTACAATGAGCAGTTCTTC.

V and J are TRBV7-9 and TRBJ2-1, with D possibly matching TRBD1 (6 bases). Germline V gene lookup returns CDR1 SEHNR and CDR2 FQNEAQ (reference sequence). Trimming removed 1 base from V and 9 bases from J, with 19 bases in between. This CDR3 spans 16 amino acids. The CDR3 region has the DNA TGTGCCAGCAGCTTAGACAGGGTGCGGAATAGGGGTGAGCAGTTCTTC. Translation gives CASSLDRVRNRGEQFF.

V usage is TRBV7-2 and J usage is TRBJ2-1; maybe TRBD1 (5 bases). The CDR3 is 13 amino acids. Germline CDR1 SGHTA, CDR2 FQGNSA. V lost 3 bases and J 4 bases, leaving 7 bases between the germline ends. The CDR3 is CASSLTAYNEQFF. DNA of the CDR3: TGTGCCAGCAGCTTGACAGCTTACAATGAGCAGTTCTTC.

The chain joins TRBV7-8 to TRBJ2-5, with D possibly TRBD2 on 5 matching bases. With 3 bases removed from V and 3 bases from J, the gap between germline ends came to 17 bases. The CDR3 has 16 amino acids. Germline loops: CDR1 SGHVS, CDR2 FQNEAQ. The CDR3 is CASSFLVPPREETQYF. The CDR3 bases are TGTGCCAGCAGCTTTTTGGTCCCTCCGCGGGAAGAGACCCAGTACTTC.

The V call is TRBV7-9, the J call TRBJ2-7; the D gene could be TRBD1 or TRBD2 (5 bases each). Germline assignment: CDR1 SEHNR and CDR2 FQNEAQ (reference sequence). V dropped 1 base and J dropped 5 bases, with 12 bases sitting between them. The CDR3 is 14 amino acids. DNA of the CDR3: TGTGCCAGCAGCTTAGAGGGACGGGCCGACGAGCAGTACTTC. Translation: CASSLEGRADEQYF.